This section outlines one T cell receptor (beta chain) sequence together with its context. As yet, its antigen is unknown. Those patients picked for sequencing had displayed CD8+CD57+ cell expansion on flow cytometry. Acquired aplastic anemia of severe grade affected all patients. Germline-derived CDR1 and CDR2 are LNHNV and YYDKDF (reference sequence). V was clipped by 0 bases and J by 13 bases, with 10 bases between them. The CDR3 is made up of 13 amino acids. These data are taken from a study of CD8+CD57+ T cells in acquired aplastic anemia. Profiles of TCR beta VDJ and CDR3 were generated from a genomic DNA template. A single record per CDR3 protein comes from TCRdb applying MiXCR to the reads. The data contain about 200,000 distinct CDR3 sequences, 65% of them seen just once; the ten biggest clones take up about three fifths. Regarding the study as a whole: Sharing between patients and controls was observed for roughly 30 CD8+ CDR3 sequences.

The chain joins TRBV15 to TRBJ1-6; D is uncertain. The receptor was derived from a human donor with aplastic anemia. The sequenced material came from sorted CD4+, CD8+, or CD8+CD57+ T cells (not recorded which) from PBMCs. This chain's CDR3 is CATSRDLKAPLHF. In DNA, the CDR3 is TGTGCCACCAGCAGAGATCTAAAAGCCCCCCTCCACTTT.